This T cell receptor (beta chain) was captured by sequencing in a study of blood T cell repertoires in COVID-19. In the original analysis: Amplification with reference gene primers provided the estimates of nucleated cell counts. Assay used: immunoSEQ multiplex PCR; TCRdb lists only in-frame clones, some missing. Clone size and the V and J calls come from that table; the DNA yielded D and trimming. The repertoire consists of roughly 200,000 clones, with around 83% occurring once and the leading ten covering roughly 10%. CDR1 is SGHTS and CDR2 is YDEGEE in the germline V gene. The CDR3 extends over 14 amino acids. With 0 bases removed from V and 7 bases from J, the gap between germline ends came to 11 bases.

The source is a woman aged 50 to 60 with COVID-19, enrolled during active disease. Input material: peripheral blood. The chain combines TRBV5-8 with TRBJ1-5, with no clear D. The CDR3 bases are TGTGCCAGCAGCTTGGACGCGGCTCCCCAGCCCCAGCATTTT. The encoded protein is CASSLDAAPQPQHF.